This is a list of T cell receptor beta chains from one sample in a study of cytomegalovirus exposure and HLA in healthy donors. Only in-frame clones appear in the TCRdb table, and some are missing; sequencing was by immunoSEQ multiplex PCR. The repertoire holds around 120,000 clones, with 15% to 17% as singletons. Sequencing was done on a sample of PBMCs. These receptors originate from a woman under 30 in good health and CMV-seronegative. Each CDR3 is given with its conserved first and last residue. A D gene is named only where the DNA matches it firmly. Where a row states a size, it is once, few, many or the class of an expanded clone; other rows omit it.

CDR3aa | CDR3nt | abundance | v_gene | d_gene | j_gene
CASRGRQGTYEQYF | TGTGCCAGCAGGGGACGTCAGGGGACCTACGAGCAGTACTTC | - | TRBV6-5 | - | TRBJ2-7
CASSLPGDQETQYF | TGTGCCAGCAGCCTACCAGGGGACCAGGAGACCCAGTACTTC | few | TRBV5-6 | - | TRBJ2-5
CASSLSTGVNTGELFF | TGTGCCAGCAGTTTATCGACAGGCGTTAACACCGGGGAGCTGTTTTTT | - | TRBV27 | - | TRBJ2-2
CASTVSVGQPGELFF | TGTGCCAGCACCGTTTCCGTCGGACAGCCCGGGGAGCTGTTTTTT | - | TRBV9 | - | TRBJ2-2
CASSGLQGTYGYTF | TGCGCCAGCAGCGGATTACAGGGAACCTATGGCTACACCTTC | few | TRBV10-2 | - | TRBJ1-2
CASSSPGTSGGALPGELFF | TGTGCCAGCAGCTCTCCGGGAACTAGCGGGGGGGCCCTACCCGGGGAGCTGTTTTTT | - | TRBV5-4 | TRBD2 | TRBJ2-2
CASSEATGTYYEQYF | TGTGCCAGCAGTGAAGCAACGGGAACGTACTACGAGCAGTACTTC | few | TRBV6-1 | - | TRBJ2-7
CAWSSTGRGYF | TGTGCCTGGAGTTCTACAGGGAGGGGGTACTTC | - | TRBV30 | - | TRBJ2-7
CASSPDRGPFGYTF | TGTGCCAGCAGCCCTGACAGGGGGCCTTTTGGCTACACCTTC | - | TRBV7-2 | TRBD1 | TRBJ1-2
CASSQSTSEDTQYF | TGCGCCAGCAGCCAATCGACTAGCGAGGATACGCAGTATTTT | - | TRBV4-1 | TRBD2 | TRBJ2-3
CASTLGGRSNYGYTF | TGTGCCAGCACCTTGGGGGGGCGGTCGAACTATGGCTACACCTTC | few | TRBV9 | - | TRBJ1-2
CASNLMGQPSIPEAFF | TGTGCCAGCAATCTAATGGGACAGCCAAGTATCCCTGAAGCTTTCTTT | - | TRBV6-6 | TRBD1 | TRBJ1-1
CASSPSALAPYNEQFF | TGTGCCAGCAGCCCATCAGCGCTCGCCCCCTACAATGAGCAGTTCTTC | few | TRBV5-4 | - | TRBJ2-1
CASRASRGEKLFF | TGTGCCAGCAGGGCATCTAGGGGTGAAAAGCTGTTTTTT | - | TRBV2 | - | TRBJ1-4
CASRHTGGVTEAFF | TGTGCCAGCAGACACACAGGGGGCGTGACTGAAGCTTTCTTT | - | TRBV7-3 | TRBD1 | TRBJ1-1
CASSQDLGQAYEKLFF | TGCGCCAGCAGCCAAGATCTCGGACAGGCGTATGAAAAACTGTTTTTT | few | TRBV4-3 | TRBD1 | TRBJ1-4
CASSVRTSGGGTGELFF | TGTGCCAGCAGCGTAAGGACTAGCGGGGGCGGCACCGGGGAGCTGTTTTTT | - | TRBV9 | TRBD2 | TRBJ2-2
CASSRDRGNTEAFF | TGTGCCAGCAGCCGGGACAGGGGGAACACTGAAGCTTTCTTT | few | TRBV6-5 | TRBD1 | TRBJ1-1
CAISADRTMNTEAFF | TGTGCCATCAGTGCTGACAGGACCATGAACACTGAAGCTTTCTTT | - | TRBV10-3 | - | TRBJ1-1
CASTKSGGGSPLHF | TGTGCCAGCACCAAGTCTGGGGGGGGTTCACCCCTCCACTTT | few | TRBV7-2 | - | TRBJ1-6
CASSLGAGPAFF | TGTGCCAGCAGCTTAGGCGCGGGGCCGGCTTTCTTT | few | TRBV13 | - | TRBJ1-1
CASSEQGFGDNSPLHF | TGTGCCAGCAGTGAACAGGGTTTCGGCGATAATTCACCCCTCCACTTT | few | TRBV2 | - | TRBJ1-6
CVTGVSDYSNQPQHF | TGTGTCACCGGGGTGTCGGACTATAGCAATCAGCCCCAGCATTTT | - | TRBV28 | - | TRBJ1-5
CASSSTTKTLGDEQFF | TGTGCCAGCAGCTCTACGACTAAGACCCTTGGGGATGAGCAGTTCTTC | - | TRBV9 | - | TRBJ2-1
CAITNRGQNGYTF | TGTGCCATCACTAACAGGGGGCAAAACGGCTACACCTTC | few | TRBV10-3 | TRBD1 | TRBJ1-2
CASSIRDRGSAEQFF | TGTGCCAGTAGTATCCGGGACAGGGGTTCGGCTGAGCAGTTCTTC | - | TRBV19 | TRBD1 | TRBJ2-1
CASSQASSGGYNEQFF | TGCGCCAGCAGCCAAGCGAGTAGCGGGGGTTACAATGAGCAGTTCTTC | - | TRBV4-3 | TRBD2 | TRBJ2-1
CASSPPGGQETDTQYF | TGCGCCAGCAGCCCCCCGGGAGGTCAGGAGACAGATACGCAGTATTTT | few | TRBV4-1 | TRBD2 | TRBJ2-3
CASSLDSRREQYF | TGTGCCAGCAGCTTAGACTCTAGACGCGAGCAGTACTTC | - | TRBV11-2 | - | TRBJ2-7
CSVRTGNNEKLFF | TGCAGCGTCAGGACAGGGAACAATGAAAAACTGTTTTTT | few | TRBV29-1 | TRBD1 | TRBJ1-4
CASRPGGLRDYGYTF | TGTGCCAGCAGACCGGGGGGGCTGCGGGACTATGGCTACACCTTC | few | TRBV5-4 | - | TRBJ1-2
CATSRERGGNQPQHF | TGTGCCACCAGCAGAGAGCGGGGGGGCAATCAGCCCCAGCATTTT | few | TRBV15 | - | TRBJ1-5
CASSLTGQGNQPQHF | TGTGCCAGCAGTCTGACCGGACAGGGAAATCAGCCCCAGCATTTT | - | TRBV28 | TRBD1 | TRBJ1-5
CASSPHGGDYNQPQHF | TGTGCCAGCAGTCCCCACGGGGGGGACTACAATCAGCCCCAGCATTTT | - | TRBV28 | - | TRBJ1-5
CASGLGTVEAFF | TGTGCTAGTGGTTTGGGGACAGTTGAAGCTTTCTTT | - | TRBV12-5 | - | TRBJ1-1
CASSYPDYEQFF | TGTGCCAGCAGTTACCCCGACTATGAGCAGTTCTTC | - | TRBV6-6 | - | TRBJ2-1
CASSARKDRLAYEQYF | TGTGCCAGCAGCGCCAGAAAGGACAGGTTGGCCTACGAGCAGTACTTC | few | TRBV9 | TRBD1 | TRBJ2-7
CASSLAQGANYEQYF | TGTGCCAGCAGCTTAGCACAGGGCGCGAACTACGAGCAGTACTTC | few | TRBV11-3 | - | TRBJ2-7
CASQTGFTGELFF | TGTGCCAGCCAAACAGGGTTCACCGGGGAGCTGTTTTTT | - | TRBV2 | - | TRBJ2-2
CASRRTGRDPSTDTQYF | TGTGCCAGCCGGAGGACAGGGAGGGATCCTAGCACAGATACGCAGTATTTT | - | TRBV28 | - | TRBJ2-3
CASSLGALAGGYNEQFF | TGCGCCAGCAGCTTGGGGGCGCTAGCGGGGGGCTACAATGAGCAGTTCTTC | few | TRBV5-1 | TRBD2 | TRBJ2-1
CASSIWGQLLGGNQPQHF | TGTGCCAGTAGTATCTGGGGACAACTGCTTGGCGGCAATCAGCCCCAGCATTTT | few | TRBV19 | - | TRBJ1-5
CASSPGTHSGGETDTQYF | TGTGCCAGCAGCCCAGGGACTCATAGCGGGGGGGAGACAGATACGCAGTATTTT | - | TRBV7-9 | TRBD2 | TRBJ2-3
CASSYEAGTGSYEQYF | TGTGCCAGCAGTTACGAAGCGGGAACGGGGAGCTACGAGCAGTACTTC | - | TRBV6-5 | TRBD2 | TRBJ2-7
CATRGALETQYF | TGCGCAACCAGGGGGGCCTTAGAGACCCAGTACTTC | few | TRBV6-5 | - | TRBJ2-5